The T cell receptor (beta chain) under discussion was sequenced for a study of T cell responses to AZD1222 COVID-19 vaccine. Produced via immunoSEQ multiplex PCR; TCRdb's table is partial and in-frame only. The top ten hold more than 8% of the sample, which has about 75,000 clones, approximately 88% seen once. Study results and caveats: Of the AZD1222 recipients, only five to seven were seropositive at baseline. The peak T cell response came first, and repertoires were sampled only after it. Females made up more of the donors, who were largely white British, and clonal diversity may have come out too low.

This CDR3 region has 15 residues. Trimming shortened V by 0 bases and J by 9 bases, and 12 bases separated the two germline ends. Germline assignment: CDR1 LNHNV and CDR2 YYDKDF (reference sequence). Details on this clone: Its antigen is unidentified.

This receptor was obtained from an adult who received the MenACWY meningococcal vaccine as a control. V is TRBV15 and J is TRBJ1-6, with D possibly matching TRBD1 (6 bases). Specimen: peripheral blood, collected 28 days after the second dose of the MenACWY control vaccine. CDR3 coding DNA: TGTGCCACCAGCAGAGATACAGGGCGCGGTTCACCCCTCCACTTT. Protein: CATSRDTGRGSPLHF.